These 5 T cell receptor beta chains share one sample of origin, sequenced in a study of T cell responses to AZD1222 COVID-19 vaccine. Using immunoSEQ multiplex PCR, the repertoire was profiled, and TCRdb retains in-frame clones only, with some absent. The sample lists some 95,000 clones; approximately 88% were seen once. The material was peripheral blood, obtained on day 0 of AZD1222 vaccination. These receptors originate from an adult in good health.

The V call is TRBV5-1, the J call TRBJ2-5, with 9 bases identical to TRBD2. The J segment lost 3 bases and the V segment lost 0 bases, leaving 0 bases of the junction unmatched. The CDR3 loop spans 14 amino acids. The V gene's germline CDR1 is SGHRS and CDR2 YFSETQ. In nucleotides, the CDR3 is TGCGCCAGCAGCTTGGAGCGGGGGGAAGAGACCCAGTACTTC. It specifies CASSLERGEETQYF.

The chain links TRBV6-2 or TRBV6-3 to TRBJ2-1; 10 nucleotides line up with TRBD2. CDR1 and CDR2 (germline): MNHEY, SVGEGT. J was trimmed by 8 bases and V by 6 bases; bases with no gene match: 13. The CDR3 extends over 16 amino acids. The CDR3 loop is CASSDTPGLAIDEQFF. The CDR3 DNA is TGTGCCAGCAGCGACACCCCGGGACTAGCGATCGATGAGCAGTTCTTC.

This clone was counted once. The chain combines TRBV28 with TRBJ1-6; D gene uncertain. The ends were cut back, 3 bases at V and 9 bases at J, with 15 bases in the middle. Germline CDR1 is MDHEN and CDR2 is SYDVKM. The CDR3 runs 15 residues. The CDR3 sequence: CASSFRLGGSSPLHF. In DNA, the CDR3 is TGTGCCAGCAGTTTCAGGCTGGGAGGTTCTTCACCCCTCCACTTT.

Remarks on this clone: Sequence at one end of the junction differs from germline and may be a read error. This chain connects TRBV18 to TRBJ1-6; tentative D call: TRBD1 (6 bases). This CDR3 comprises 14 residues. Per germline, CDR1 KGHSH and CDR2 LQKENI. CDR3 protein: CAGSPQGQDSPLHF. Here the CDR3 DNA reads TGTGCCGGCTCACCCCAGGGGCAGGACTCACCCCTCCACTTT.

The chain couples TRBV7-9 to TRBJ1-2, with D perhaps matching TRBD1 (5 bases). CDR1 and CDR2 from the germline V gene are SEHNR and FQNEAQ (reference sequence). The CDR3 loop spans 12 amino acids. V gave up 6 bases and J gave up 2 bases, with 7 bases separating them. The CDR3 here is CASSDRNYGYTF. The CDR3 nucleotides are TGTGCCAGCAGTGACAGAAACTATGGCTACACCTTC.